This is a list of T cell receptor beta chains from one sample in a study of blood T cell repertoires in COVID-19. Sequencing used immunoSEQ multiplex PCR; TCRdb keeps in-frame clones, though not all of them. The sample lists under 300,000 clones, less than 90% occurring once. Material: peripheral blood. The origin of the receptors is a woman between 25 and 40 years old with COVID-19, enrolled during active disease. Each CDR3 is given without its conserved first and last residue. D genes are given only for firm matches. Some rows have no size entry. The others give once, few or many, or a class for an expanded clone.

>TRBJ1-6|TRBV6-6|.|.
ASSLYNSPLH
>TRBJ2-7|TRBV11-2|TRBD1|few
ASSLSRTGSYEQY
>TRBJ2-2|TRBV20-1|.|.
SAREVGELF
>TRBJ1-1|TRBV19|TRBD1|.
AAGQSNTEAF
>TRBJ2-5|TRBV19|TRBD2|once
ASSGGAQTQY
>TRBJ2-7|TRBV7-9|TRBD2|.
ASSLGGGNEQY
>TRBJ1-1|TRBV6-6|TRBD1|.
ASSYDRASNTEAF
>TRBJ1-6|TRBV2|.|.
ASTGNTYNSPLH
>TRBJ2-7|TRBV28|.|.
ASRLDTPSYEQY
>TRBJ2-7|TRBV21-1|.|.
ASSKTDYEQY
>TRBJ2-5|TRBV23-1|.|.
ASSQSGGVQETQY
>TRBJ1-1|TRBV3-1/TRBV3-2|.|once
ASSQVRENFTEAF
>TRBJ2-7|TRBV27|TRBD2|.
ASSSPTIAGKYEQY
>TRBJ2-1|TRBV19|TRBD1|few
ASSLRTGNNEQF
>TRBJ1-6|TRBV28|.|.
ASTEAGKPVSPLH
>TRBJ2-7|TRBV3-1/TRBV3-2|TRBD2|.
ASSHHGLAGGEQY
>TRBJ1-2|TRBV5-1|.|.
ASSRDRGYGYT
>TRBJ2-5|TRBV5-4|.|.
ASSSGSGQETQY
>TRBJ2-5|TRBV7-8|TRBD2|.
ASSSFLRGMSTSQTQY
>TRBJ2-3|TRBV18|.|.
ASSIPGTDTQY
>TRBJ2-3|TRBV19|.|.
ASSPLGGGTDTQY
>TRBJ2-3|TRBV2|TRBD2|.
ASSLTSGVADTQY
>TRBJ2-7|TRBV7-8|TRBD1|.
ASSLVQGASYEQY
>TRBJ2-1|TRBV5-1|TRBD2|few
ASRDPGLAYNEQF
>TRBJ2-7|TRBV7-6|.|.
ASSLAVGTTYEQY
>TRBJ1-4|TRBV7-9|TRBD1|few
ASSRQGPPEKLF
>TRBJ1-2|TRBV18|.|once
ASSPPGFFGDGYT
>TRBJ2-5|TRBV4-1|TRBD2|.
ASSQDSLAGGAEY
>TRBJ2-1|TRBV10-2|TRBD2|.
ASSEQLLAAFYNEQF
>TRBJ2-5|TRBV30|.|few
AWSRVGETQY
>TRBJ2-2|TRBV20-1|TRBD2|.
SASPTGTSDTGELF
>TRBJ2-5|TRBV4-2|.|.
ASSQELPGTLPQETQY
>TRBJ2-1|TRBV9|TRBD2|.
ASSVVRGAYNEQF
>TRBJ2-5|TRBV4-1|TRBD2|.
ASSQEVQRGARETQY
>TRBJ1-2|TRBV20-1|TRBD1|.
SYRQGRGYT
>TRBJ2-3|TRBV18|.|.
ASSPWATTDTQY
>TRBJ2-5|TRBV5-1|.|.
ASSLVGVGAETQY
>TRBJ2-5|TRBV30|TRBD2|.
ACAGGPEAQY
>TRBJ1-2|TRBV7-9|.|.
ASSPLGGLEFYT
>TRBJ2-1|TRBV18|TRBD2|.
ASSRTRPSGGIGNEQF
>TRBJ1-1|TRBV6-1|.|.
ASSEIPGLEAF